The TCR beta chain under discussion was sequenced for a study of regulatory T cells in long-lasting Graves disease. Whole-study findings and limits: Persistent patients had more shared public clonotypes (2,741) than new patients (about 870). Patients with persistent disease showed a bias toward TRBV28, TRBJ1-2 and TRBJ2-5.

This clonotype was picked up many times. Its antigen is currently unknown. Time point meaning: newly diagnosed GD, antithyroid drugs for less than 3 months. Making the TCR library involved RNA that had been extracted from PBMCs. Germline V lookup: CDR1 ENHRY, CDR2 SYGVKD. The V and J ends lost 10 bases and 2 bases, in that order; junction bases with no gene match: 10. The CDR3 contains 14 residues. With iRepertoire HTBI primers and Arm-PCR of CDR3 regions, TCR beta libraries were built. Each CDR3 protein is one row after TCRdb ran MiXCR on the multiplex PCR reads. Counted here are 540,000 or so distinct CDR3 sequences, about 13% occurring once; the ten biggest clones make up 8% to 10%. This sample was shared with a second study, whose subject was T cells in Graves' hyperthyroidism and ophthalmopathy. That publication notes: Patients aged 18 to 65 had newly diagnosed hyperthyroidism that had lasted under 2 months. Uncontrolled infection, other autoimmune disease, pregnancy or lactation led to exclusion.

The clonotype was recovered from a man aged 25-45 years with Graves disease. The specimen comprised peripheral blood mononuclear cells (PBMCs), sampled at new diagnosis, from a patient treated with antithyroid drugs. This chain connects TRBV10-3 to TRBJ2-7; the match to TRBD2 covers 8 bases. The CDR3 is CATQYREGAYEQYF. The CDR3 DNA reads as TGTGCCACACAATATCGGGAGGGCGCCTACGAGCAGTACTTC.